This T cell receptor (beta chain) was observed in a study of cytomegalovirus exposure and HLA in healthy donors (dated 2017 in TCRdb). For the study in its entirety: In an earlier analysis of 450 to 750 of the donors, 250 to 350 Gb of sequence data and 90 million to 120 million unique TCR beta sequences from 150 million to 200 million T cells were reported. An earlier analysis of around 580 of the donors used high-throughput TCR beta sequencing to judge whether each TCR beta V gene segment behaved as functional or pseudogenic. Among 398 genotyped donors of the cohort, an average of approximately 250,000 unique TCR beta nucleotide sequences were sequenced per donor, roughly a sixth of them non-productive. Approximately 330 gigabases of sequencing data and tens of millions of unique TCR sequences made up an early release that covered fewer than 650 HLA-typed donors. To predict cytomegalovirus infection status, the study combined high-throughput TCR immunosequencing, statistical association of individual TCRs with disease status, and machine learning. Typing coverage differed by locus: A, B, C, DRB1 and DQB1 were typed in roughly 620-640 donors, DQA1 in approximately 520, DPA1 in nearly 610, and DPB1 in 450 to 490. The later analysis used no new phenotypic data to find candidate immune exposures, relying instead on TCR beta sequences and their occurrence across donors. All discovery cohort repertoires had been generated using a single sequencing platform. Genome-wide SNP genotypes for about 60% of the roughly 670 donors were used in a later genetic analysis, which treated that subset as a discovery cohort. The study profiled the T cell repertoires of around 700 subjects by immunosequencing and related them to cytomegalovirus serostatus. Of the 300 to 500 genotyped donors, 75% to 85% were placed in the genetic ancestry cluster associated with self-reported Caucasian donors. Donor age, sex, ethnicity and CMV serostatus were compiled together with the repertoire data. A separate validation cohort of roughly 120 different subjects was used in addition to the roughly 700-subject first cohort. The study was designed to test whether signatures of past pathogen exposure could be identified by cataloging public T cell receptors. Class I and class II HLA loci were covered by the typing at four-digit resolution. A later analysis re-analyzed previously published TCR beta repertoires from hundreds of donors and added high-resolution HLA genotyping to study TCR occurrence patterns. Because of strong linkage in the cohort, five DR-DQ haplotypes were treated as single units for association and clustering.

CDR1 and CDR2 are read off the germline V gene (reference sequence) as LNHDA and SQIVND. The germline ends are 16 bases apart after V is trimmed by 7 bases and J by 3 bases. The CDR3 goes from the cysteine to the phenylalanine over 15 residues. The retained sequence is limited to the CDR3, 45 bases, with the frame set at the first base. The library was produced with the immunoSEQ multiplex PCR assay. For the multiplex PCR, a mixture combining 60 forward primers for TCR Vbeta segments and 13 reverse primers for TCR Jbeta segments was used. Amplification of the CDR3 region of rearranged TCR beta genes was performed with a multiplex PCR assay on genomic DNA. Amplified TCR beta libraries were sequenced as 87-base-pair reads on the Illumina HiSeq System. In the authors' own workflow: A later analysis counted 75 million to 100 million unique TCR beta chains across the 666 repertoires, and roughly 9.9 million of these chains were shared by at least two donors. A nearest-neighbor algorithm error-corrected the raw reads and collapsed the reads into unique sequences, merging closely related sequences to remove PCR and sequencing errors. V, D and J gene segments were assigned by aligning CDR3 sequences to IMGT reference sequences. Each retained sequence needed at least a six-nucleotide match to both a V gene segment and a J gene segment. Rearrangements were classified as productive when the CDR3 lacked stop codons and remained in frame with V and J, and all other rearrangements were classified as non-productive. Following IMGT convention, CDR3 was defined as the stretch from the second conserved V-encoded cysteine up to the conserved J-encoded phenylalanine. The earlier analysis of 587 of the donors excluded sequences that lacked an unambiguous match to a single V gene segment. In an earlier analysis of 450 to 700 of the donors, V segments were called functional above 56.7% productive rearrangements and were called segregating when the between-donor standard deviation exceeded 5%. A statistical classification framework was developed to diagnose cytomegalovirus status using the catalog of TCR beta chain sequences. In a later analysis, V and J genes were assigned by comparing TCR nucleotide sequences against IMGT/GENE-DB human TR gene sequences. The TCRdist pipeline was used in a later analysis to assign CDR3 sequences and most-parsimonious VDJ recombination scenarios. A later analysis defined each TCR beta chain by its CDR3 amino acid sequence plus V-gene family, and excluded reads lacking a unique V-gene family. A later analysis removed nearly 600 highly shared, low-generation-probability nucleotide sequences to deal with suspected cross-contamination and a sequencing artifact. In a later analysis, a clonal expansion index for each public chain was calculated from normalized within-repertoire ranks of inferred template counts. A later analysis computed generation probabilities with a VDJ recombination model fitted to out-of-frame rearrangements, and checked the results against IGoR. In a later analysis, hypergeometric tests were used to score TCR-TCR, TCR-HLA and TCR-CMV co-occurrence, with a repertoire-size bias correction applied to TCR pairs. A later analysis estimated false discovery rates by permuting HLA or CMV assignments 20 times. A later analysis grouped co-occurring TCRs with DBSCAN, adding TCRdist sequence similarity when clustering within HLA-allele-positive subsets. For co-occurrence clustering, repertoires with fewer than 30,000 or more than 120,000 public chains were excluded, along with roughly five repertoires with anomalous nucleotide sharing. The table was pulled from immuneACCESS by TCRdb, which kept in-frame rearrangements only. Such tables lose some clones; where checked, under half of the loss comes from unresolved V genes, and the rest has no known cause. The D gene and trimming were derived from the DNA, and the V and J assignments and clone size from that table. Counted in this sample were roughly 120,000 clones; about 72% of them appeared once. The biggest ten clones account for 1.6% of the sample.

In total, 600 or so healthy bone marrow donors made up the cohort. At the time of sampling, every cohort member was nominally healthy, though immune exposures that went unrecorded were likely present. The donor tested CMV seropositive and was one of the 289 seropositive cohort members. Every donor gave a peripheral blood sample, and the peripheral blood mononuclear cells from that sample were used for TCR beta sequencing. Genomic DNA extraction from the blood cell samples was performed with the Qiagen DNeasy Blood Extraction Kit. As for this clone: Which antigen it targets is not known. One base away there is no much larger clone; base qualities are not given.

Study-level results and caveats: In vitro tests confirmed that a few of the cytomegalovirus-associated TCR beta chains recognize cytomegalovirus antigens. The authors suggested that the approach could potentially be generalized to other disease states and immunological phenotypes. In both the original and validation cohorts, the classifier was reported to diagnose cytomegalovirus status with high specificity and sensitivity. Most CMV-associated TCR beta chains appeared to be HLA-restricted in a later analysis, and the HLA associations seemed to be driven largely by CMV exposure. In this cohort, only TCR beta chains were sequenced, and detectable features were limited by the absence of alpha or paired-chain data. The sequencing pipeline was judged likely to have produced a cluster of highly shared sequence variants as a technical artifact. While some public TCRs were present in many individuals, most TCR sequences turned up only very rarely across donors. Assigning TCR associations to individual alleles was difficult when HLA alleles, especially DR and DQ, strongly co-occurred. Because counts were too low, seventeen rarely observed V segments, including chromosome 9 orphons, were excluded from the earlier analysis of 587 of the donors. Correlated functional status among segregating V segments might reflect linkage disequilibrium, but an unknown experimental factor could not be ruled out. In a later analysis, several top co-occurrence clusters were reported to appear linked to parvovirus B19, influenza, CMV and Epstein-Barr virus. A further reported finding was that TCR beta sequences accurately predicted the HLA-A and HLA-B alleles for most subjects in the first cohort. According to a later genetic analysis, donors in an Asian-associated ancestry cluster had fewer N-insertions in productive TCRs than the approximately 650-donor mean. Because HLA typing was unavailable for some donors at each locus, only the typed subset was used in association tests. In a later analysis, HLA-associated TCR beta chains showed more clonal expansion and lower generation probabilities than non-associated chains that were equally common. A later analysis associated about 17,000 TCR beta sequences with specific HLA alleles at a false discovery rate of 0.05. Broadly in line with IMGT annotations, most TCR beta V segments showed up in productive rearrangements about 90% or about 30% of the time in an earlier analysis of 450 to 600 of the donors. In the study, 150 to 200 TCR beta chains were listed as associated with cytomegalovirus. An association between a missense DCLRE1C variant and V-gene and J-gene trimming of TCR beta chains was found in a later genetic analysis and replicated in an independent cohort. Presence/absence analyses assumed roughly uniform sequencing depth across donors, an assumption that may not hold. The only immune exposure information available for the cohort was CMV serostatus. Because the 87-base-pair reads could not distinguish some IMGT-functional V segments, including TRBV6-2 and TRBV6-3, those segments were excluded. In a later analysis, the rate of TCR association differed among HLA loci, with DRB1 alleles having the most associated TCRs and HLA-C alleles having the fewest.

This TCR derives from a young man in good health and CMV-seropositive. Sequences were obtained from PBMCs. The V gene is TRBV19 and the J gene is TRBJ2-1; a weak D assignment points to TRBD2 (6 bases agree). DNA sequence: TGTGCCAGTACCCCCTCGCGGGGATTCTACAATGAGCAGTTCTTC. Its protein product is CASTPSRGFYNEQFF.